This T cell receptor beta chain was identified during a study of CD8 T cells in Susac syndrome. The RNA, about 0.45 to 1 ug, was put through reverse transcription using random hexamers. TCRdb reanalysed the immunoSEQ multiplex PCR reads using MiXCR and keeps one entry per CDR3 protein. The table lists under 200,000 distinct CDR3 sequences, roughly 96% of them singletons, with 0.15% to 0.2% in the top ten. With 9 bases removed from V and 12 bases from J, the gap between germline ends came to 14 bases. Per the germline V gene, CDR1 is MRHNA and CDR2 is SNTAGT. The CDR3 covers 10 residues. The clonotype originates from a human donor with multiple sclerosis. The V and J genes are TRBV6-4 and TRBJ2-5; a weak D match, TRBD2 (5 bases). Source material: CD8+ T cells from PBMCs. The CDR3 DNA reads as TGTGCCAGACCAAGAGGACTCGAGTACTTC. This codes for CARPRGLEYF.